This is a list of T cell receptor beta chains from one sample in a study of blood T cell repertoires in COVID-19. Some clones are missing from TCRdb's copy, which holds only in-frame ones; the method was immunoSEQ multiplex PCR. There are about 400,000 clones in the sample; 86% occur only once, and 1.4% lies in the top ten. The material sequenced was peripheral blood. The source of these receptors is a woman aged 25 to 39 with active or convalescent COVID-19. Both conserved end residues are part of each CDR3. The order of the fields is clone size, D gene, J gene, V gene, CDR3 DNA, CDR3 protein. A D gene is named only where the DNA matches it firmly. Size is stated for part of the rows, as once, few or many counts, or as a class when the clone is expanded.

clone size: few
D gene: .
J gene: TRBJ1-4
V gene: TRBV4-1
CDR3 DNA: TGCGCCAGCAGCCATTTGGGGAGGGTGTTTTTT
CDR3 protein: CASSHLGRVFF

clone size: .
D gene: .
J gene: TRBJ1-6
V gene: TRBV27
CDR3 DNA: TGTGCCAGCAGTTTAAGCGGGGATACACCCCTCCACTTT
CDR3 protein: CASSLSGDTPLHF

clone size: .
D gene: TRBD2
J gene: TRBJ2-7
V gene: TRBV13
CDR3 DNA: TGTGCCAGCAGCGAAGGACTAGCGGGGAAACCCTACGAGCAGTACTTC
CDR3 protein: CASSEGLAGKPYEQYF

clone size: .
D gene: TRBD1
J gene: TRBJ2-7
V gene: TRBV19
CDR3 DNA: TGTGCCAGTAGTGCGACAGGGCTCCCCTACGAGCAGTACTTC
CDR3 protein: CASSATGLPYEQYF

clone size: .
D gene: TRBD1
J gene: TRBJ2-5
V gene: TRBV14
CDR3 DNA: TGTGCCAGCAGCCCCGGACAGGGACGCTACGAGACCCAGTACTTC
CDR3 protein: CASSPGQGRYETQYF

clone size: .
D gene: TRBD2
J gene: TRBJ2-7
V gene: TRBV5-4
CDR3 DNA: TGTGCCAGCAGCTTGGGGGGGGCGGGAGGTTCCTACGAGCAGTACTTC
CDR3 protein: CASSLGGAGGSYEQYF

clone size: .
D gene: .
J gene: TRBJ1-1
V gene: TRBV7-9
CDR3 DNA: TGTGCCAGCAGTTACAACAGGGTGAACACTGAAGCTTTCTTT
CDR3 protein: CASSYNRVNTEAFF

clone size: once
D gene: TRBD1
J gene: TRBJ1-2
V gene: TRBV5-8
CDR3 DNA: TGTGCCAGCAGCCCCGATCTCCCGGGGACAGCAATCTATGGCTACACCTTC
CDR3 protein: CASSPDLPGTAIYGYTF

clone size: many
D gene: .
J gene: TRBJ2-1
V gene: TRBV6-5
CDR3 DNA: TGTGCCAGCAGTTACTCGAGGCAGGGAGGCAATGAGCAGTTCTTC
CDR3 protein: CASSYSRQGGNEQFF

clone size: .
D gene: TRBD1
J gene: TRBJ2-2
V gene: TRBV6-4
CDR3 DNA: TGTGCCAGCAGACCCCAGACAGGGGACACCGGGGAGCTGTTTTTT
CDR3 protein: CASRPQTGDTGELFF

clone size: .
D gene: TRBD1
J gene: TRBJ1-1
V gene: TRBV18
CDR3 DNA: TGTGCCAGCTCGCCCGGACAGGCTCGGGGCACTGAAGCTTTCTTT
CDR3 protein: CASSPGQARGTEAFF

clone size: .
D gene: .
J gene: TRBJ1-3
V gene: TRBV15
CDR3 DNA: TGTGCCACCAGCAGAGACGGGAACTCTGGAAACACCATATATTTT
CDR3 protein: CATSRDGNSGNTIYF

clone size: .
D gene: .
J gene: TRBJ1-1
V gene: TRBV24-1
CDR3 DNA: TGTGCCACCAGAAGGACGGGGGGGTTGTACACTGAAGCTTTCTTT
CDR3 protein: CATRRTGGLYTEAFF

clone size: .
D gene: .
J gene: TRBJ2-7
V gene: TRBV4-1
CDR3 DNA: TGCGCCAGCAGCCCCGGGACACTCGCCTACGAGCAGTACTTC
CDR3 protein: CASSPGTLAYEQYF

clone size: .
D gene: TRBD2
J gene: TRBJ2-3
V gene: TRBV27
CDR3 DNA: TGTGCCAGCAGTTCCACTTTCAGCGGGGGATACACAGATACGCAGTATTTT
CDR3 protein: CASSSTFSGGYTDTQYF

clone size: .
D gene: TRBD2
J gene: TRBJ2-1
V gene: TRBV28
CDR3 DNA: TGTGCCAGCAGTTTACCCATGGGGGGTTCGGATGCAGCGGGGATCTACAATGAGCAGTTCTTC
CDR3 protein: CASSLPMGGSDAAGIYNEQFF

clone size: .
D gene: TRBD2
J gene: TRBJ2-3
V gene: TRBV19
CDR3 DNA: TGTGCCAGTAGTATAGTAGGGGCTAGCGGGAAGGAGACAGATACGCAGTATTTT
CDR3 protein: CASSIVGASGKETDTQYF

clone size: .
D gene: .
J gene: TRBJ2-3
V gene: TRBV5-1
CDR3 DNA: TGCGCCAGCAGCTTATCACTTTCCACAGATACGCAGTATTTT
CDR3 protein: CASSLSLSTDTQYF

clone size: .
D gene: TRBD2
J gene: TRBJ2-2
V gene: TRBV19
CDR3 DNA: TGTGCCAGTAGTATAACTAGCGGGCGGATCACCGGGGAGCTGTTTTTT
CDR3 protein: CASSITSGRITGELFF

clone size: .
D gene: TRBD1
J gene: TRBJ2-7
V gene: TRBV4-1
CDR3 DNA: TGCGCCAGCAGCCCTCAGCCCTTAGGGACAGGGATCTCCGAGCAGTACTTC
CDR3 protein: CASSPQPLGTGISEQYF

clone size: .
D gene: TRBD1
J gene: TRBJ1-6
V gene: TRBV5-1
CDR3 DNA: TGCGCCAGCAGCAAAGGACAGGGCTCAGACATTAATTCACCCCTCCACTTT
CDR3 protein: CASSKGQGSDINSPLHF

clone size: .
D gene: TRBD2
J gene: TRBJ2-1
V gene: TRBV2
CDR3 DNA: TGTGCCAGCAGTGAATCGGCTAGCGGGGACATATACAATGAGCAGTTCTTC
CDR3 protein: CASSESASGDIYNEQFF

clone size: .
D gene: .
J gene: TRBJ1-2
V gene: TRBV27
CDR3 DNA: TGTGCCAGCAGTACTCCACGGGGGGCTGGTGGCTACACCTTC
CDR3 protein: CASSTPRGAGGYTF

clone size: .
D gene: .
J gene: TRBJ2-1
V gene: TRBV5-4
CDR3 DNA: TGTGCCAGCAGCCCAGGGGATCTCAATGAGCAGTTCTTC
CDR3 protein: CASSPGDLNEQFF

clone size: .
D gene: TRBD1
J gene: TRBJ2-7
V gene: TRBV29-1
CDR3 DNA: TGCAGCGTTGAATCCCAGGGGGCTATCTACGAGCAGTACTTC
CDR3 protein: CSVESQGAIYEQYF

clone size: .
D gene: .
J gene: TRBJ2-5
V gene: TRBV5-6
CDR3 DNA: TGTGCCAGCAGCCCCCTGACTACAGAGACCCAGTACTTC
CDR3 protein: CASSPLTTETQYF

clone size: .
D gene: TRBD1
J gene: TRBJ2-7
V gene: TRBV7-2
CDR3 DNA: TGTGCCAGCAGCTCCCGGGACAGGGGATATGAGCAGTACTTC
CDR3 protein: CASSSRDRGYEQYF

clone size: .
D gene: TRBD2
J gene: TRBJ2-7
V gene: TRBV7-2
CDR3 DNA: TGTGCCAGCAGCTTGACTAGCGGAACTACCTACGAGCAGTACTTC
CDR3 protein: CASSLTSGTTYEQYF

clone size: .
D gene: .
J gene: TRBJ1-3
V gene: TRBV10-2
CDR3 DNA: TGCGCCAGCTCGGACAGACGTGGAAACACCATATATTTT
CDR3 protein: CASSDRRGNTIYF

clone size: few
D gene: TRBD2
J gene: TRBJ2-3
V gene: TRBV2
CDR3 DNA: TGTGCCAGCAGTGCCCCTAGCGGGGGTCAAGATACGCAGTATTTT
CDR3 protein: CASSAPSGGQDTQYF

clone size: .
D gene: .
J gene: TRBJ1-1
V gene: TRBV27
CDR3 DNA: TGTGCCAGCAGTTTATCCCGGGGAGGGAACACTGAAGCTTTCTTT
CDR3 protein: CASSLSRGGNTEAFF

clone size: .
D gene: .
J gene: TRBJ1-4
V gene: TRBV27
CDR3 DNA: TGTGCCAGCAGTTCCGTAGCCGGGTCAAATGAAAAACTGTTTTTT
CDR3 protein: CASSSVAGSNEKLFF

clone size: .
D gene: TRBD2
J gene: TRBJ2-7
V gene: TRBV3-1/TRBV3-2
CDR3 DNA: TGTGCCAGCAGCCAGGGGGCGGCGGGACTAGCCTACGAGCAGTACTTC
CDR3 protein: CASSQGAAGLAYEQYF

clone size: .
D gene: TRBD1
J gene: TRBJ1-1
V gene: TRBV29-1
CDR3 DNA: TGCAGCGTTCCTCGACAGGGGCCTGAAGCTTTCTTT
CDR3 protein: CSVPRQGPEAFF

clone size: .
D gene: TRBD1
J gene: TRBJ1-5
V gene: TRBV6-5
CDR3 DNA: TGTGCCACCTTCGGGACAGCAAATTTACCCCAGCATTTT
CDR3 protein: CATFGTANLPQHF

clone size: .
D gene: TRBD1
J gene: TRBJ1-2
V gene: TRBV5-1
CDR3 DNA: TGCGCCAGCAGCCTTACCGGGACAGGGGATTCCTATGGCTACACCTTC
CDR3 protein: CASSLTGTGDSYGYTF

clone size: once
D gene: TRBD1
J gene: TRBJ1-2
V gene: TRBV3-1/TRBV3-2
CDR3 DNA: TGTGCCAGCAGCCAATGGACAGGGGAGGGCTACACCTTC
CDR3 protein: CASSQWTGEGYTF

clone size: .
D gene: .
J gene: TRBJ2-3
V gene: TRBV5-1
CDR3 DNA: TGCGCCAGCAGCTTGGGGGCTCCCCGGGGGGATACGCAGTATTTT
CDR3 protein: CASSLGAPRGDTQYF

clone size: .
D gene: TRBD2
J gene: TRBJ2-1
V gene: TRBV10-3
CDR3 DNA: TGTGCCATCAGGCCCCTAGCGGGGGGCGATGGAGAGCAGTTCTTC
CDR3 protein: CAIRPLAGGDGEQFF

clone size: .
D gene: .
J gene: TRBJ1-1
V gene: TRBV4-1
CDR3 DNA: TGCGCCAGCGGGGGCACCCTGAACACTGAAGCTTTCTTT
CDR3 protein: CASGGTLNTEAFF

clone size: .
D gene: TRBD1
J gene: TRBJ2-4
V gene: TRBV2
CDR3 DNA: TGTGCCAGCGAGATTCACCGGGACAGAGCTACCAAAAACATTCAGTACTTC
CDR3 protein: CASEIHRDRATKNIQYF

clone size: once
D gene: .
J gene: TRBJ2-7
V gene: TRBV13
CDR3 DNA: TGTGCCAGCAGCTACCAGACACCACAGCAGTACTTC
CDR3 protein: CASSYQTPQQYF

clone size: .
D gene: TRBD2
J gene: TRBJ2-7
V gene: TRBV28
CDR3 DNA: TGTGCCAGCAGTTTATCTCTGACTAGCGGATACGAGCAGTACTTC
CDR3 protein: CASSLSLTSGYEQYF

clone size: .
D gene: .
J gene: TRBJ1-4
V gene: TRBV6-1
CDR3 DNA: TGTGCCAGCAGTGACCCGGGGGGTTCAACTAATGAAAAACTGTTTTTT
CDR3 protein: CASSDPGGSTNEKLFF

clone size: .
D gene: .
J gene: TRBJ2-2
V gene: TRBV7-8
CDR3 DNA: TGTGCCAGCAGCTTAAATCTATGGGAGCTGTTTTTT
CDR3 protein: CASSLNLWELFF

clone size: .
D gene: .
J gene: TRBJ1-1
V gene: TRBV21-1
CDR3 DNA: TGTGCCAGCAGCCCACAGGGGTGGTGCACTGAAGCTTTCTTT
CDR3 protein: CASSPQGWCTEAFF

clone size: .
D gene: TRBD2
J gene: TRBJ2-4
V gene: TRBV6-5
CDR3 DNA: TGTGCCAGCAGTTCGGCGGGGGGGCCTACAAACATTCAGTACTTC
CDR3 protein: CASSSAGGPTNIQYF

clone size: .
D gene: TRBD1
J gene: TRBJ1-2
V gene: TRBV6-5
CDR3 DNA: TGTGCCAGCAGTTCCTCGTCAGGGGGCTATGGCTACACCTTC
CDR3 protein: CASSSSSGGYGYTF